Below are 26 T cell receptor beta chains sequenced from a single sample in a study of long-term antiretroviral therapy in people with HIV. They ran version v3.0 of the immunoSEQ assay at survey level. Clones were read by immunoSEQ multiplex PCR, and TCRdb kept only the in-frame ones, dropping some. The sample consists of tens of thousands of clones, about 96% of them appearing once. Sequencing was performed on unsorted PBMCs, taken 5.3 years after starting antiretroviral therapy. The receptors shown here come from a man aged 25 to 40 with HIV.

The chain recombines TRBV9 with TRBJ2-7; maybe TRBD1 (6 bases). The CDR3 runs 14 residues. V shed 0 bases and J shed 5 bases, with 12 bases lying between them. The germline gives CDR1 SGDLS, CDR2 YYNGEE. The CDR3 nucleotides read TGTGCCAGCAGCGTAGCCGCTACAGGGAACGAGCAGTACTTC. Protein product: CASSVAATGNEQYF.

The chain employs TRBV13 and TRBJ2-1; D uncertain. V shed 0 bases and J shed 0 bases, with 9 bases lying between them. Germline V gene data show CDR1 as PRHDT and CDR2 as FYEKMQ (reference sequence). CDR3 length: 16 amino acids. The CDR3 sequence is CASSLGALLSYNEQFF. DNA of the CDR3: TGTGCCAGCAGCTTAGGAGCACTGCTCTCCTACAATGAGCAGTTCTTC.

The chain links TRBV6-5 to TRBJ1-2; no definite D call. The ends were cut back, 8 bases at V and 5 bases at J, with 6 bases in the middle. The germline V gene encodes CDR1 MNHEY and CDR2 SVGAGI. The CDR3 runs to 10 residues. The CDR3 reads CASYHYGYTF. The CDR3 bases are TGTGCCAGCTACCATTATGGCTACACCTTC.

The chain carries TRBV6-1 and TRBJ2-7, with unresolved D. The CDR3 sequence is 13 residues long. Deletions cut 1 base from V and 4 bases from J, with 8 bases between. The germline V gene has CDR1 MNHNS and CDR2 SASEGT. Here the CDR3 reads CASSEVDIYEQYF. The CDR3 DNA is TGTGCCAGCAGTGAAGTTGACATTTACGAGCAGTACTTC.

V and J are TRBV6-5 and TRBJ2-1; TRBD2 matches 11 bases. Germline V gives CDR1 MNHEY, CDR2 SVGAGI. The ends lost 6 bases at V and 9 bases at J; junction bases unmatched: 4. CDR3 size: 13 residues. The CDR3 sequence: CASRLAGEVEQFF. CDR3 in DNA: TGTGCCAGCAGACTAGCGGGAGAGGTTGAGCAGTTCTTC.

The rearrangement links TRBV7-2 to TRBJ1-2; 7 bases line up with TRBD1. The length of the CDR3 is 16 residues. Germline V gives CDR1 SGHTA, CDR2 FQGNSA. The junction had 6 bases not matched to a gene; V was cut back by 2 bases and J by 0 bases. Here the CDR3 reads CASSLQTGQANYGYTF. DNA of the CDR3: TGTGCCAGCAGCTTACAGACAGGGCAAGCTAACTATGGCTACACCTTC.

This clone was observed a single time. This chain uses TRBV19 with TRBJ2-7; TRBD1 agrees at 10 bases. CDR1 is LNHDA and CDR2 is SQIVND in the germline V gene (reference sequence). The CDR3 length is 14 residues. Trimming removed 6 bases from V and 5 bases from J; junction bases left unmatched: 7. CDR3 loop: CASSYGTGDDEQYF. The CDR3 nucleotides read TGTGCCAGTAGCTACGGGACAGGGGACGACGAGCAGTACTTC. Complete variable domain (other parts from reference TRBV19 and TRBJ2-7): DGGITQSPKYLFRKEGQNVTLSCEQNLNHDAMYWYRQDPGQGLRLIYYSQIVNDFQKGDIAEGYSVSREKKESFPLTVTSAQKNPTAFYLCASSYGTGDDEQYFGPGTRLTVT.

The V and J genes are TRBV15 and TRBJ2-1; 9 bases fit TRBD1. This CDR3 has 16 amino acids. Germline trimming cut 3 bases from V and 6 bases from J; bases unmatched to any gene: 9. Germline assignment: CDR1 LNHNV and CDR2 YYDKDF (reference sequence). CDR3 DNA: TGTGCCACCAGCAGGGACTCCGGGACAGGGTCCAATGAGCAGTTCTTC. Protein product: CATSRDSGTGSNEQFF.

The V call is TRBV7-9, the J call TRBJ1-2; 7 bases are shared with TRBD1. The trim removed 3 bases at V and 2 bases at J, leaving 12 bases unmatched. Germline assignment: CDR1 SEHNR and CDR2 FQNEAQ (reference sequence). This CDR3 spans 17 amino acids. CDR3 DNA: TGTGCCAGCAGCTTCAATAAAGGGGGCTCCCAGAACTATGGCTACACCTTC. This gives the protein CASSFNKGGSQNYGYTF.

This clone occurred once. Here the CDR3 reads CASSYPGTPRELFF. In DNA form, the CDR3 reads TGTGCCAGCAGTTACCCCGGGACACCGAGGGAGCTGTTTTTT. The chain carries TRBV6-5 and TRBJ2-2; D might be TRBD1 (6 bases). V was clipped by 2 bases and J by 9 bases, with 13 bases between them. CDR1 is MNHEY and CDR2 is SVGAGI in the germline V gene. The CDR3 runs 14 residues.

J is TRBJ2-5 and V is TRBV7-3; TRBD2 might be the D (6 bases). Germline CDR1 and CDR2: SGHTA and FQGTGA. The CDR3 contains 13 residues. Trimming took off 4 bases at V and 4 bases at J, with 10 bases between the two ends. The CDR3 DNA follows: TGTGCCAGCAGCTCGCGGAGGGGAGAGACCCAGTACTTC. Translation gives CASSSRRGETQYF. Full variable domain (remainder filled in from reference TRBV7-3 and TRBJ2-5): GAGVSQTPSNKVTEKGKYVELRCDPISGHTALYWYRQSLGQGPEFLIYFQGTGAADDSGLPNDRFFAVRPEGSVSTLKIQRTERGDSAVYLCASSSRRGETQYFGPGTRLLVL.

The chain links TRBV28 to TRBJ1-5; D is uncertain. The V gene lost 6 bases and the J gene lost 0 bases, with 9 bases spanning the gap. This CDR3 spans 14 amino acids. Germline CDR1 is MDHEN and CDR2 is SYDVKM. In DNA, the CDR3 is TGTGCCAGCAGGGCCCACTATAGCAATCAGCCCCAGCATTTT. Translating gives CASRAHYSNQPQHF.

The rearrangement uses TRBV15 and TRBJ2-2; a possible D gene is TRBD2 (5 bases). Germline V gene data show CDR1 as LNHNV and CDR2 as YYDKDF (reference sequence). The CDR3 is 15 residues long. Trimming cost V 0 bases and J 6 bases, with 11 bases left between them. CDR3 protein: CATSRDWGAAGELFF. DNA for the CDR3: TGTGCCACCAGCAGAGATTGGGGAGCGGCCGGGGAGCTGTTTTTT.

This rearrangement joins TRBV29-1 to TRBJ1-2; TRBD1 might be the D (6 bases). CDR1 SQVTM and CDR2 ANQGSEA come from the germline V gene. The CDR3 sequence is 15 residues long. The germline V and J ends were trimmed by 5 bases and 6 bases, with 22 bases remaining between them. This CDR3 is CSVTGTLPNPHGYTF. The CDR3 DNA reads TGCAGCGTTACCGGGACACTACCCAACCCTCATGGCTACACCTTC.

V and J are TRBV9 and TRBJ1-6; 7 nucleotides line up with TRBD1. The CDR3 is made up of 16 amino acids. The junction had 6 bases not matched to a gene; V was cut back by 3 bases and J by 3 bases. Germline V gene data show CDR1 as SGDLS and CDR2 as YYNGEE. DNA for the CDR3: TGTGCCAGCAGCGACCCCCGACAGGGCTATAATTCACCCCTCCACTTT. Encoded protein: CASSDPRQGYNSPLHF.

The rearrangement links TRBV5-1 to TRBJ2-7, with unresolved D. This CDR3 region has 13 residues. V was trimmed by 2 bases and J by 3 bases, leaving 9 bases between them. Germline loops: CDR1 SGHRS, CDR2 YFSETQ. CDR3 coding DNA: TGCGCCAGCAGCTTAACCGCGAACTACGAGCAGTACTTC. It codes for CASSLTANYEQYF.

In DNA form, the CDR3 reads TGCGCCAGCAGCCAGCGGGCAGGGGCTCAAAACTATGGCTACACCTTC. It translates to CASSQRAGAQNYGYTF. The chain carries TRBV4-1 and TRBJ1-2, with D perhaps matching TRBD1 (6 bases). V gave up 3 bases and J gave up 2 bases, with 16 bases separating them. This CDR3 has 16 amino acids. In germline, CDR1 is MGHRA, CDR2 YSYEKL.

The V gene is TRBV30, the J gene TRBJ2-1; D gene uncertain. Trimming pared 0 bases from V and 8 bases from J, leaving 5 bases between. Germline V gene sequence: CDR1 GTSNPN, CDR2 SVGIG (reference sequence). This CDR3 has 11 amino acids. CDR3 coding DNA: TGTGCCTGGAGTGTAGGCGATGAGCAGTTCTTC. Its translation: CAWSVGDEQFF.

The chain is built from TRBV25-1 and TRBJ2-7, with D tentatively TRBD1 or TRBD2 (5 bases each). The V end was cut by 4 bases, the J end by 4 bases, with 14 bases between. Germline loops: CDR1 MGHDK, CDR2 SYGVNS. This CDR3 contains 14 residues. CDR3 loop: CASSVPGEGYEQYF. In DNA, the CDR3 is TGTGCCAGCAGTGTACCTGGAGAGGGGTACGAGCAGTACTTC.

This chain joins TRBV10-3 and TRBJ1-1; the match to TRBD1 covers 9 bases. CDR3 length equals 13 residues. Unmatched junction bases numbered 11, after V lost 8 bases and J lost 10 bases. Germline V gene sequence: CDR1 ENHRY, CDR2 SYGVKD. CDR3 protein: CAILGQGGFGAFF. CDR3 in DNA: TGTGCCATCCTGGGACAGGGCGGTTTTGGAGCTTTCTTT.

The gene calls are TRBV15 and TRBJ1-2, with TRBD1 matching over 8 bases. The CDR3 extends over 14 amino acids. The V and J ends lost 5 bases and 4 bases, in that order; junction bases with no gene match: 6. Germline assignment: CDR1 LNHNV and CDR2 YYDKDF (reference sequence). The CDR3 loop reads CATSPGQEPYGYTF. The CDR3 DNA follows: TGTGCCACCAGCCCGGGACAGGAGCCCTATGGCTACACCTTC.

V gene TRBV23-1 combines with J gene TRBJ1-5; a possible D gene is TRBD1 (5 bases). TRBV23-1 is assigned to the ORF class and has an uncertain function. The CDR3 sequence is 17 residues long. V lost 2 bases, J lost 1 base, and 15 bases lay in between. CDR3 bases: TGCGCCAGCAGTCAAAAAGTCTCCAGGGTCAGCAATCAGCCCCAGCATTTT. Translation: CASSQKVSRVSNQPQHF.

CDR3 coding DNA: TGCGCCAGCAGCTTGGGTCCCGGTTTGCGGATGATGAGCAATGAGCAGTTCTTC. Translation: CASSLGPGLRMMSNEQFF. The chain has TRBV5-1 and TRBJ2-1; D is uncertain. This CDR3 is built from 18 residues. Germline V gene sequence: CDR1 SGHRS, CDR2 YFSETQ. V lost 0 bases and J lost 6, with 22 bases in between.

The V call is TRBV7-9, the J call TRBJ1-1; unclear D gene. The CDR3 is 13 amino acids. V lost 6 bases and J 0 bases, leaving 8 bases between the germline ends. The germline CDR1 and CDR2 sequences are SEHNR and FQNEAQ (reference sequence). The CDR3 nucleotides are TGTGCCAGCAGTAGTAGCTTGAACACTGAAGCTTTCTTT. It codes for CASSSSLNTEAFF.

This clone has just one count. V usage is TRBV2 and J usage is TRBJ2-7; 16 bases fit TRBD2. The junction had 11 bases not matched to a gene; V was cut back by 5 bases and J by 4 bases. CDR1 and CDR2 from the germline V gene are SNHLY and FYNNEI. This CDR3 is 18 amino acids long. CDR3 sequence reads: CASSFPGTSGRAGYEQYF. DNA for the CDR3: TGTGCCAGCAGTTTTCCGGGGACTAGCGGGAGGGCCGGGTACGAGCAGTACTTC. The whole variable domain, filled in from reference TRBV2 and TRBJ2-7, reads EPEVTQTPSHQVTQMGQEVILRCVPISNHLYFYWYRQILGQKVEFLVSFYNNEISEKSEIFDDQFSVERPDGSNFTLKIRSTKLEDSAMYFCASSFPGTSGRAGYEQYFGPGTRLTVT.

This clone was counted between two and nine times. The genes are TRBV6-1 and TRBJ1-2, with unresolved D. Germline values: CDR1 MNHNS, CDR2 SASEGT. The CDR3 is 12 amino acids. Trimming removed 3 bases from V and 8 bases from J, with 10 bases in between. The DNA of the CDR3 is TGTGCCAGCAGTGAGGGGATCCGGGGCTACACCTTC. Its translation is CASSEGIRGYTF.